The source of this T cell receptor beta chain is a study of cytomegalovirus exposure and HLA in healthy donors. For the study at large: The early release's HLA-typed donors yielded about 85 million unique TCRs. Of the donors genotyped, some 400 in all, about 80% fell in the Caucasian-associated ancestry cluster.

The sample holds a few counts of this clone. Its cognate antigen is unknown. Findings of the study overall: Association with HLA alleles at 0.05 false discovery rate was found for roughly 17,000 TCR beta sequences in a later analysis. Because they were indistinguishable, some V segments, including TRBV6-2 and TRBV6-3, were excluded.

V was pared by 3 bases and J by 7 bases, with 4 bases of the junction left unmatched. CDR3 length: 13 residues. Germline values: CDR1 SGHRS, CDR2 YFSETQ. It was with 60 Vbeta and 13 Jbeta primers that the PCR ran. The repertoire was sequenced with immunoSEQ multiplex PCR; TCRdb's copy has only in-frame clones and lacks some. The table lists 150,000 to 200,000 clones, around 86% of them singletons, with approximately 4% in the top ten. The chain is built from TRBV5-1 and TRBJ1-2; 9 bases agree with TRBD1. This clonotype originated in a man aged 45 to 65 in good health and CMV-seropositive. The sample taken for sequencing was PBMCs. The CDR3 spells CASSSRDRVGYTF. CDR3 DNA: TGCGCCAGCAGCTCCCGGGACAGGGTTGGCTACACCTTC.